The 17 T cell receptor beta chains reported below all come from one sample, sequenced in a study of blood T cell repertoires in COVID-19. This table comes from immunoSEQ multiplex PCR, and its TCRdb copy is limited to in-frame clones, with some not included. The data contain over 200,000 clones, 80% to 90% of them singletons. Material for sequencing was PBMCs or T cells enriched from blood (not recorded which). These receptors were collected from a woman aged 25 to 39 who had been exposed to COVID-19.

The rearrangement links TRBV19 to TRBJ1-2, with 10 bases matching TRBD1. The J segment lost 5 bases and the V segment lost 7 bases, leaving 4 bases of the junction unmatched. CDR1 is LNHDA, CDR2 SQIVND, per germline (reference sequence). This CDR3 is 13 amino acids long. CDR3: CASILGQGYGYTF. In nucleotides, the CDR3 is TGTGCCAGTATATTGGGACAGGGGTATGGCTACACCTTC. The whole variable domain, remainder taken from reference TRBV19 and TRBJ1-2, is DGGITQSPKYLFRKEGQNVTLSCEQNLNHDAMYWYRQDPGQGLRLIYYSQIVNDFQKGDIAEGYSVSREKKESFPLTVTSAQKNPTAFYLCASILGQGYGYTFGSGTRLTVV.

The chain carries TRBV10-3 and TRBJ2-7; D perhaps matches TRBD1 (6 bases). Germline V gives CDR1 ENHRY, CDR2 SYGVKD. This CDR3 is 15 amino acids long. The V end was cut by 0 bases, the J end by 2 bases, with 11 bases between. The CDR3 coding sequence is TGTGCCATCAGTGAGTCGACAGGACGGACCTACGAGCAGTACTTC. Translating it yields CAISESTGRTYEQYF.

The chain recombines TRBV14 with TRBJ1-1; D perhaps matches TRBD1 (6 bases). The CDR3 runs 17 residues. Germline-derived CDR1 and CDR2 are SGHDN and FVKESK. The germline V and J ends were trimmed by 0 bases and 0 bases, with 14 bases remaining between them. This CDR3 is CASSQEGGRGLNTEAFF. DNA of the CDR3: TGTGCCAGCAGCCAAGAAGGGGGAAGGGGTTTGAACACTGAAGCTTTCTTT.

This clone was found once. V usage is TRBV30 and J usage is TRBJ2-5; D is possibly TRBD2 (6 bases). The V and J ends lost 0 bases and 6 bases respectively, with 20 bases between them. The CDR3 length is 16 residues. The germline V gene has CDR1 GTSNPN and CDR2 SVGIG (reference sequence). CDR3 protein: CAWSVDTLAPHKTQYF. The CDR3 coding sequence is TGTGCCTGGAGTGTAGATACGCTAGCGCCCCATAAGACCCAGTACTTC. Looking up the rest from reference TRBV30 and TRBJ2-5 gives the full variable domain: SQTIHQWPATLVQPVGSPLSLECTVEGTSNPNLYWYRQAAGRGLQLLFYSVGIGQISSEVPQNLSASRPQDRQFILSSKKLLLSDSGFYLCAWSVDTLAPHKTQYFGPGTRLLVL.

The chain has TRBV2 and TRBJ1-4; 7 positions match TRBD1. Germline CDR1 is SNHLY and CDR2 is FYNNEI. After removal of 4 bases from V and 0 bases from J, the junction contained 2 bases not matched to a gene. This CDR3 contains 15 residues. The CDR3 sequence is CASSADRTTNEKLFF. As DNA, the CDR3 is TGTGCCAGCAGTGCGGACAGGACAACTAATGAAAAACTGTTTTTT.

V and J are TRBV4-1 and TRBJ1-4, with 12 positions matching TRBD1. CDR1 and CDR2 from the germline V gene are MGHRA and YSYEKL. Unmatched junction bases numbered 10, after V lost 4 bases and J lost 10 bases. This CDR3 region has 16 residues. The CDR3 spells CASSLPSGTGGVKLFF. CDR3 in DNA: TGCGCCAGCAGCCTACCCTCCGGGACAGGGGGCGTAAAACTGTTTTTT.

This chain joins TRBV18 and TRBJ1-1; D may be TRBD1 (6 bases). There are 13 residues in the CDR3. In germline, CDR1 is KGHSH, CDR2 LQKENI. V lost 4 bases to trimming and J lost 5 bases, with 11 bases between them. The CDR3 protein is CASSHDRRTEAFF. CDR3 sequence (DNA): TGTGCCAGCTCACACGACAGGCGTACTGAAGCTTTCTTT.

This clone showed up just once. The J gene is TRBJ2-2, the V gene TRBV18, with 10 nucleotides matching TRBD1. Germline trimming cut 3 bases from V and 1 base from J; bases unmatched to any gene: 5. Per germline, CDR1 KGHSH and CDR2 LQKENI. The CDR3 runs to 17 residues. In DNA, the CDR3 is TGTGCCAGCTCACCTCCGGGACAGGGGATGAACACCGGGGAGCTGTTTTTT. Its protein is CASSPPGQGMNTGELFF.

The CDR3 sequence is CAWLQSEAFF. Here the CDR3 DNA reads TGTGCCTGGTTACAGAGTGAAGCTTTCTTT. The chain links TRBV30 to TRBJ1-1; unclear D gene. V shed 5 bases and J shed 7 bases, with 8 bases lying between them. The germline V gene encodes CDR1 GTSNPN and CDR2 SVGIG (reference sequence). The CDR3 totals 10 residues.

This clone occurred once. The chain combines TRBV27 with TRBJ2-1, with D maybe TRBD2 (6 bases). CDR1 is MNHEY, CDR2 SMNVEV, per germline (reference sequence). The V and J ends lost 1 base and 4 bases respectively, with 8 bases between them. CDR3 size: 14 residues. Here the CDR3 reads CASSLFRGYNEQFF. CDR3 nucleotide sequence: TGTGCCAGCAGTTTATTCCGGGGGTACAATGAGCAGTTCTTC.

The chain joins TRBV6-2 or TRBV6-3 to TRBJ2-1; D possibly corresponds to TRBD2 (5 bases). Between the trimmed V and J ends, which lost 4 bases and 3 bases, there was a span of 19 bases. This CDR3 comprises 17 residues. The germline CDR1 and CDR2 sequences are MNHEY and SVGEGT. The DNA for the CDR3 is TGTGCCAGCAGTTTGGGTGTGAGGAGACGGGACTACAATGAGCAGTTCTTC. Translation: CASSLGVRRRDYNEQFF.

The chain couples TRBV5-1 to TRBJ2-3; 10 bases are a match to TRBD2. Germline CDR1 reads SGHRS; CDR2 reads YFSETQ. This CDR3 has 17 residues. V shed 0 bases and J 5 bases; nucleotides not matched to a gene: 9. The CDR3 DNA follows: TGCGCCAGCAGCTTGGCCGGGGCTAGCGGGAGTAAAGATACGCAGTATTTT. This codes for CASSLAGASGSKDTQYF.

This chain connects TRBV28 to TRBJ2-5; 9 bases agree with TRBD2. This CDR3 region has 15 residues. Germline-derived CDR1 and CDR2 are MDHEN and SYDVKM. Trimming removed 2 bases from V and 4 bases from J; junction bases left unmatched: 5. Written as DNA, the CDR3 is TGTGCCAGCAGTTTAGAGGCGGGAGGGCCAGAGACCCAGTACTTC. Its protein is CASSLEAGGPETQYF.

The genes are TRBV15 and TRBJ2-7; D ambiguous. This CDR3 has 17 residues. V was pared by 0 bases and J by 1 base, with 16 bases between. Germline V gene sequence: CDR1 LNHNV, CDR2 YYDKDF (reference sequence). CDR3 region: CATSRDSTRPGSYEQYF. For the CDR3, the DNA is TGTGCCACCAGCAGAGATTCCACCCGACCGGGTTCCTACGAGCAGTACTTC.

The chain recombines TRBV4-1 with TRBJ2-1, with TRBD2 as a possible D gene (5 bases). This CDR3 comprises 15 residues. In germline, CDR1 is MGHRA, CDR2 YSYEKL. The V gene lost 7 bases and the J gene lost 7 bases, with 20 bases spanning the gap. This CDR3 is CASTVEGRVGNEQFF. The CDR3 DNA sequence: TGCGCCAGCACAGTTGAGGGTAGGGTGGGTAATGAGCAGTTCTTC.

The genes are TRBV24-1 and TRBJ1-5, with D possibly matching TRBD1 (5 bases). Trimming left V 3 bases short and J 7 bases short, with 9 bases between. This CDR3 has 13 amino acids. From germline, CDR1 is KGHDR and CDR2 SFDVKD. The CDR3 spells CATSDGGGQPQHF. CDR3 nucleotide sequence: TGTGCCACCAGTGATGGGGGGGGACAGCCCCAGCATTTT.

This chain links TRBV6-5 with TRBJ2-2, with D perhaps matching TRBD1 (6 bases). The V and J ends lost 7 bases and 8 bases respectively, with 20 bases between them. Germline CDR1 and CDR2: MNHEY and SVGAGI. The CDR3 contains 15 residues. The CDR3 coding sequence is TGTGCCAGCACAATGCTCGCAGGGGATTCGGGGGAGCTGTTTTTT. Protein product: CASTMLAGDSGELFF.